This is a list of T cell receptor beta chains from one sample in a study of blood T cell repertoires in COVID-19. Measured with immunoSEQ multiplex PCR; TCRdb has only the in-frame clones, and not every one. The sample has about 200,000 clones, 85% to 95% seen once. The specimen sequenced was peripheral blood. The origin of the receptors is a man between 25 and 39 years old with COVID-19, enrolled during active disease. Each CDR3 is given with its conserved first and last residue. A D gene is named only where the DNA matches it firmly. Some rows mark clone size as missing; the rest say once, few, many or name a class of expanded clone.

cdr3_nt | cdr3_aa | d_call | j_call | v_call | clone_size
TGTGCCAGCAGCATAACAGGGGGCGGCTATGGCTACACCTTC | CASSITGGGYGYTF | TRBD1 | TRBJ1-2 | TRBV9 | -
TGTGCCTGGAGTGTATTCCAGGCCTCCTCCTACGAGCAGTACTTC | CAWSVFQASSYEQYF | - | TRBJ2-7 | TRBV30 | -
TGCGCCAGCGCCCCACTAGCGGGGCTCTCATACCCCGGGGAGCTGTTTTTT | CASAPLAGLSYPGELFF | TRBD2 | TRBJ2-2 | TRBV10-2 | -
TGTGCCAGCAGTGAAAATTTTGGGAGGACACACACCTTC | CASSENFGRTHTF | - | TRBJ1-2 | TRBV2 | -
TGTGCCAGTAGTGTACAGGGAGCCTCCTCTGGAAACACCATATATTTT | CASSVQGASSGNTIYF | - | TRBJ1-3 | TRBV19 | -
TGTGCCAGCAGCGGGGGGGGACGATCCTACGAGCAGTACTTC | CASSGGGRSYEQYF | TRBD2 | TRBJ2-7 | TRBV7-2 | -
TGCGCCAGCAGTGATATTTTCTTCGGGACAGGGGATGAAAAACTGTTTTTT | CASSDIFFGTGDEKLFF | TRBD1 | TRBJ1-4 | TRBV10-2 | -
TGTGCCAGCAGTCCCACGAGGGGGGGGAGCCGGGAGCTGTTTTTT | CASSPTRGGSRELFF | - | TRBJ2-2 | TRBV27 | once
TGTGCCAGCAGCTTGGGGTTGGCGGGGGCCCACACAGATACGCAGTATTTT | CASSLGLAGAHTDTQYF | - | TRBJ2-3 | TRBV5-4 | -
TGTGCCAGCAGTGAAGATATGAGGAGGGGAGGTAATTCACCCCTCCACTTT | CASSEDMRRGGNSPLHF | - | TRBJ1-6 | TRBV6-1 | -
TGCGCCAGCAGCTTGAAGGTCCGGGGTCCTTACGAGCAGTACTTC | CASSLKVRGPYEQYF | - | TRBJ2-7 | TRBV5-1 | -
TGTGCCAGCAGTGATACCGGGGTAGGAAATGAAAAACTGTTTTTT | CASSDTGVGNEKLFF | - | TRBJ1-4 | TRBV25-1 | once
TGTGCCAGCAGCCAGACAGGGGGTAATTCACCCCTCCACTTT | CASSQTGGNSPLHF | TRBD1 | TRBJ1-6 | TRBV7-3 | -
TGTGCCAGCAGTGAAAGATGGACAGGGATTAGCAATCAGCCCCAGCATTTT | CASSERWTGISNQPQHF | TRBD1 | TRBJ1-5 | TRBV6-1 | -
TGTGCCAGCAGTCCGACAGGGTTCAGTGGCTACACCTTC | CASSPTGFSGYTF | TRBD1 | TRBJ1-2 | TRBV12-3/TRBV12-4 | -
TGTGCCAGCAGCGCTGGTAGCGGGACATACACAGATACGCAGTATTTT | CASSAGSGTYTDTQYF | TRBD2 | TRBJ2-3 | TRBV9 | -
TGTGCCAGCAGCTTGTCAGGCGCCAGCTCTGGGGCCAACGTCCTGACTTTC | CASSLSGASSGANVLTF | - | TRBJ2-6 | TRBV7-6 | once
TGTGCCTGGAGTGTACCCGGGTCTAATGAAAAACTGTTTTTT | CAWSVPGSNEKLFF | - | TRBJ1-4 | TRBV30 | -
TGTGCCAGCAGCCCCGTGGGCGGGGGTACCTACGAGCAGTACTTC | CASSPVGGGTYEQYF | TRBD2 | TRBJ2-7 | TRBV7-9 | -
TGTGCCAGCAGCCCGGACAATCTGGGGGGCTACACCTTC | CASSPDNLGGYTF | - | TRBJ1-2 | TRBV28 | -
TGTGCCAGCAGCTCCCAACGGGGGGCTGATGAAAAACTGTTTTTT | CASSSQRGADEKLFF | - | TRBJ1-4 | TRBV11-2 | -
TGTGCAAGTCGCCTCCTCCGATCTGAGCGGGGGATGAGCTCCTACAATGAGCAGTTCTTC | CASRLLRSERGMSSYNEQFF | - | TRBJ2-1 | TRBV12-2 | -
TGTGCCAGCAGTTACTCGCTAGGCTCCTACAATGAGCAGTTCTTC | CASSYSLGSYNEQFF | - | TRBJ2-1 | TRBV6-5 | once
TGCGCCAGCAGCCTGCCAGTTTTTGGACAGGGGGCTCTAGCCTCCTACAATGAGCAGTTCTTC | CASSLPVFGQGALASYNEQFF | TRBD1 | TRBJ2-1 | TRBV4-1 | -
TGTGCCAGCAGTGAAAGGGCTAGCGGGGGCCATGAGCAGTTCTTC | CASSERASGGHEQFF | TRBD2 | TRBJ2-1 | TRBV2 | -
TGTGCCAGCTCACCGGGGCAGGGGGCTGAATCACCCCTCCACTTT | CASSPGQGAESPLHF | TRBD1 | TRBJ1-6 | TRBV18 | -
TGTGCCAGCAGCCAGGAGTATGAGCAGTTCTTC | CASSQEYEQFF | - | TRBJ2-1 | TRBV3-1/TRBV3-2 | -
TGTGCCAGCACCTTGGGGGCAGAGAGCTACGAGCAGTACTTC | CASTLGAESYEQYF | - | TRBJ2-7 | TRBV7-9 | -
TGCGCCAGCAGCTCAGGGGCAGGGGGCGGCTATGGCTACACCTTC | CASSSGAGGGYGYTF | TRBD1 | TRBJ1-2 | TRBV4-1 | -
TGTGCCAGCAGCTTACTGGGGACTTACACAGATACGCAGTATTTT | CASSLLGTYTDTQYF | - | TRBJ2-3 | TRBV7-9 | -
TGCGCCAGCAGCCCTATCGGGTCAGGGACTGGAAACACCATATATTTT | CASSPIGSGTGNTIYF | - | TRBJ1-3 | TRBV5-1 | -
TGTGCTAGTGGTTTCACAGGAGCTTACTATGGCTACACCTTC | CASGFTGAYYGYTF | - | TRBJ1-2 | TRBV12-5 | -
TGTGCCAGCAGTTACTACGGCGGCTCCGGGGGGGAGACCCAGTACTTC | CASSYYGGSGGETQYF | TRBD2 | TRBJ2-5 | TRBV6-5 | -
TGCGCCAGCGGGGCAGCGATGAGCACAGATACGCAGTATTTT | CASGAAMSTDTQYF | - | TRBJ2-3 | TRBV4-1 | -
TGTGCCTGGAGCGGGGGACAGGCTGGAAACACCATATATTTT | CAWSGGQAGNTIYF | TRBD1 | TRBJ1-3 | TRBV30 | -
TGTGCCAGCAGCTTATGGCAGGGGAACACTGAAGCTTTCTTT | CASSLWQGNTEAFF | - | TRBJ1-1 | TRBV7-6 | -
TGTGCCAGTAGTGACCGGGACAGGGGGCCCTATGGCTACACCTTC | CASSDRDRGPYGYTF | TRBD1 | TRBJ1-2 | TRBV19 | -
TGTGCCAGCACCACCCACCCGGGAGGGGACACTGAAGCTTTCTTT | CASTTHPGGDTEAFF | - | TRBJ1-1 | TRBV6-6 | -
TGTGCCAGTAGTATAGATCTTGGCGGGGGGGCCACGTACGAGCAGTACTTC | CASSIDLGGGATYEQYF | TRBD2 | TRBJ2-7 | TRBV19 | -
TGTGCCAGCAGCCAGGACAGGGCCACTGAAGCTTTCTTT | CASSQDRATEAFF | TRBD1 | TRBJ1-1 | TRBV3-1/TRBV3-2 | few
TGTGCCAGCAGTTCCAGTAATGGCTACACCTTC | CASSSSNGYTF | - | TRBJ1-2 | TRBV6-5 | few
TGTGCCAGCAGTTACAAGGCGGGCACTGAAGCTTTCTTT | CASSYKAGTEAFF | - | TRBJ1-1 | TRBV6-5 | once
TGTGCCAGTAGTATAGCCAGAAGAGGTCAGCCCCAGCATTTT | CASSIARRGQPQHF | - | TRBJ1-5 | TRBV19 | -
TGTGCCAGCAGCTTGAACTCAGGGGCCAACGTCCTGACTTTC | CASSLNSGANVLTF | - | TRBJ2-6 | TRBV7-3 | -
TGTGCCAGCAGCCAAGATCTTCGGCCTAGCGGGGGGGCAGATACGCAGTATTTT | CASSQDLRPSGGADTQYF | TRBD2 | TRBJ2-3 | TRBV4-2 | -
TGTGCCAGCAGCTTAATACAGGGGGCCGGGGCCAACGTCCTGACTTTC | CASSLIQGAGANVLTF | TRBD1 | TRBJ2-6 | TRBV7-2 | -
TGTGCCAGCAGCCCCCGAGGAGAGACCCAGTACTTC | CASSPRGETQYF | - | TRBJ2-5 | TRBV11-2 | -
TGTGCCAGCAGTCCGTCCGACAGGGTCTACGAGCAGTACTTC | CASSPSDRVYEQYF | TRBD1 | TRBJ2-7 | TRBV25-1 | few
TGTGTCAGAAGTCGCGGAAACACCGGGACAGGGAACGAGCAGTACTTC | CVRSRGNTGTGNEQYF | - | TRBJ2-7 | TRBV7-5 | -
TGTGCCAGTAGGGACAGGGGGGGCGCAGATACGCAGTATTTT | CASRDRGGADTQYF | TRBD1 | TRBJ2-3 | TRBV19 | once
TGTGCCAGCAGTTCGGGAAGGGGGCAGTCCTACAATGAGCAGTTCTTC | CASSSGRGQSYNEQFF | TRBD1 | TRBJ2-1 | TRBV6-6 | -
TGTGCCAGCAGCCCTCGGGCAGCGGGGCTCGCAGATACGCAGTATTTT | CASSPRAAGLADTQYF | TRBD2 | TRBJ2-3 | TRBV7-7 | -
TGTGCCAGCCGGGGGAACTCTGGAAGCACCATATATTTT | CASRGNSGSTIYF | - | TRBJ1-3 | TRBV5-4 | -